This T cell receptor beta chain was sequenced for a study of T cells in Graves' hyperthyroidism and ophthalmopathy (dated by TCRdb to the late 2010s). Describing the broader study: Peripheral blood samples were taken at initial diagnosis, before any treatment was given. An independent validation cohort of under 20 hyperthyroidism patients and more than 15 patients who later progressed to ophthalmopathy tested prospective prediction of ophthalmopathy. Once sampling was done, hyperthyroidism patients were given methimazole at a starting dose of 30 mg daily, whereas ophthalmopathy patients were given high-dose intravenous methylprednisolone. The 85 to 100 discovery patients were divided at random into training and test sets in a 7:3 ratio. A discovery cohort of around 100 patients, 43 with Graves' ophthalmopathy and 57 with stable Graves' hyperthyroidism, was used to find distinguishing TCR V-J signatures. According to the paper, TCR Vbeta CDR3 sequencing was carried out on over 130 peripheral blood samples, which came from 40 to 45 ophthalmopathy, 75 to 80 hyperthyroidism and roughly 17 progressor patients. In addition, the study compared T-cell repertoires in thyroid tissue and in blood from six Graves' hyperthyroidism patients.

Moderately to severely active disease, a Clinical Activity Score of at least 3, a NOSPECS grade of at least 4, and a duration under 3 months were present in ophthalmopathy patients. Exclusion was applied to patients with uncontrolled infections, other autoimmune diseases, pregnancy or lactation. Diagnoses relied on clinical symptoms, serum thyroxine and TRAb, thyroid ultrasound and orbital computed tomography. PBMCs were isolated from about 9.2 ml of fresh peripheral blood by Ficoll-Paque density gradient centrifugation. Trizol reagent was used to extract total RNA, and RNA quality was then checked on an Agilent 2100 Bioanalyzer. The paper as a whole reports these results and caveats: During validation, the model predicted progression to ophthalmopathy a median of roughly six months ahead of onset, with roughly 65% sensitivity and roughly 72% specificity. Ophthalmopathy was separated from stable hyperthyroidism by a 13 V-J signature model, with about 88% sensitivity and just over 81% specificity obtained in cross-validation and 80%/75% obtained in testing. Most expanded thyroid clonotypes (frequency above 0.001) were also found in blood, which suggests that blood repertoires may mirror thyroid immune responses. No statistical method was used to fix the sample size in advance, and group allocation was not hidden from the investigators.

Amplification of TCR beta CDR3 regions was carried out from RNA transcripts. The TCR CDR3 was subjected to a first round of RT-PCR using the HTBI primer set and the Qiagen OneStep RT-PCR kit. The libraries were constructed in a second round of multiplex PCR and then size-selected and purified. The libraries were sequenced on an Illumina HiSeq2000 using paired-end 100 bp reads. For the original study's pipeline: SOAPnuke was used to process the raw data, throwing out any read that contained adapters or uncalled bases, had a mean Phred below 15, or lacked an exact constant-primer or identifier match. High-quality paired reads were merged with COPE v1.2.5, and unique nucleotide sequences were defined as clonotypes. MiTCR v1.1 was used to align the clonotypes against IMGT TRBV, TRBD and TRBJ reference segments. Only V-J combinations with frequency above 0.0001, covering about 99% of repertoires, were analysed. A TCS score was defined as the ratio between F50 (clonal expansion) and ExV (chaos), using BLOSUM62-based TCRdist between CDR3 peptides within each V-J. Welch's t-statistics and random forest reduced some 510 V-J features to roughly 13, which were used in a naive Bayes classifier (R e1071). TCRdb redid the processing of the public reads, applying fastp at Q25 and MiXCR, and retained in-frame beta chains. CDR3 protein duplicates are merged, each entry listing the most common genes and DNA. TCRdb, not the authors, supplied the V and J calls. The table for this sample lists about 250,000 distinct CDR3 sequences; roughly 22% of them were counted only once. Under 65% of the sample is held by the ten biggest clonotypes.

As concerns this clonotype: The target of this receptor is not known. No base qualities exist here, and no much larger clone lies one base off it.

The CDR3 contains 14 residues, cysteine and phenylalanine counted. Only CDR3 DNA remains: 42 bases, in frame from the first base. Here V drops 7 bases and J drops 1 base, and the junction holds 3 bases not matched to any gene. CDR1 KGHDR and CDR2 SFDVKD are derived from the germline V gene. Sequencing was done on a sample of blood. The source is a man younger than 45 with Graves' ophthalmopathy. The chain is assembled from TRBV24-1 and TRBJ2-3, with 8 bases in between that match TRBD1. The CDR3 protein is CATSLDRGTDTQYF. DNA sequence: TGTGCCACCAGCCTGGACAGGGGCACAGATACGCAGTATTTT.